This TCR beta chain was sequenced for a study of cytomegalovirus exposure and HLA in healthy donors (dated by TCRdb to 2016 to 2017). For the wider study: An earlier analysis of around 600 of the donors reported roughly 270 Gb of sequence data and 100 million to 130 million unique TCR beta sequences from about 200 million T cells. Class I and class II HLA loci were covered by the typing at four-digit resolution. The study was designed to test whether signatures of past pathogen exposure could be identified by cataloging public T cell receptors. High-throughput TCR immunosequencing, statistical association of individual TCRs with disease status, and machine learning were combined to predict cytomegalovirus infection status. Of the roughly 400 genotyped donors, approximately 80% were placed in the genetic ancestry cluster associated with self-reported Caucasian donors. The study used immunosequencing to profile the T cell repertoires of 666 subjects and linked those repertoires to cytomegalovirus serostatus. In a later analysis, previously published TCR beta repertoires from several hundred donors were re-analyzed and high-resolution HLA genotyping was added so that TCR occurrence patterns could be studied. An earlier analysis of 587 of the donors used high-throughput TCR beta sequencing to judge whether each TCR beta V gene segment behaved as functional or pseudogenic. Typing coverage differed by locus: A, B, C, DRB1 and DQB1 were typed in roughly 620-630 donors, DQA1 in about 510, DPA1 in some 570, and DPB1 in just under 490. Alongside the repertoire data, information on donor age, sex, ethnicity and CMV serostatus was compiled. In addition to the first cohort of 650 to 750 subjects, a separate validation cohort of about 120 different subjects was used. An early release covering about 600 HLA-typed donors comprised about 300 gigabases of sequencing data and around 86 million unique TCR sequences. A later genetic analysis took genome-wide SNP genotypes for about 65% of the 666 donors and used that subset as a discovery cohort. Rather than using new phenotypic data, the later analysis identified candidate immune exposures from TCR beta sequences and from how often those sequences occurred across donors. Across some 400 genotyped donors of the cohort, an average of roughly 250,000 unique TCR beta nucleotide sequences per donor were sequenced, and around 19% of those sequences were non-productive. Because of strong linkage in the cohort, 5 or 6 DR-DQ haplotypes were treated as single units for association and clustering. Every discovery cohort repertoire had been produced on one sequencing platform. Study-wide findings and limitations: An earlier analysis of around 500 of the donors showed that most TCR beta V segments appeared in productive rearrangements either about 87% or about 30% of the time, which broadly matched IMGT annotations. A later genetic analysis reported fewer N-insertions in productive TCRs among donors in an Asian-associated ancestry cluster than the roughly 670-donor mean. A further reported finding was that TCR beta sequences accurately predicted the HLA-A and HLA-B alleles for most subjects in the first cohort. An association between a missense DCLRE1C variant and V-gene and J-gene trimming of TCR beta chains was found in a later genetic analysis and replicated in an independent cohort. Some IMGT-functional V segments, including TRBV6-2 and TRBV6-3, could not be told apart with the 87-base-pair reads, so those segments were excluded. Because some donors lacked HLA typing at each locus, the association tests relied only on the typed subset. Roughly uniform sequencing depth across donors was assumed in presence/absence analyses, although this assumption may not hold. Linkage disequilibrium might explain the correlated functional status among segregating V segments, but an unknown experimental factor could not be ruled out. The earlier analysis of 587 of the donors excluded approximately 17 rarely observed V segments, including chromosome 9 orphons, because counts were too low. According to the authors, the approach could potentially be generalized to other disease states and immunological phenotypes. In a later analysis, HLA-associated TCR beta chains showed more clonal expansion and lower generation probabilities than non-associated chains that were equally common. According to a later analysis, most CMV-associated TCR beta chains appeared to be HLA-restricted, and the HLA associations seemed to be driven largely by CMV exposure. Specific HLA alleles were associated with 15,000 to 20,000 TCR beta sequences at a false discovery rate of 0.05 in a later analysis. The study gave a list of around 170 TCR beta chains associated with cytomegalovirus. A cluster of highly shared sequence variants was judged likely to be a technical artifact of the sequencing pipeline. While some public TCRs were present in many individuals, most TCR sequences turned up only very rarely across donors. In a later analysis, the rate of TCR association differed among HLA loci, with DRB1 alleles having the most associated TCRs and HLA-C alleles having the fewest. CMV serostatus was the only immune exposure information available for the cohort. A few of the identified cytomegalovirus-associated TCR beta chains were confirmed in vitro to be specific for cytomegalovirus antigens. The classifier was reported to diagnose cytomegalovirus status with high specificity and sensitivity in both the original cohort and the validation cohort. The cohort was sequenced for TCR beta chains only, and without alpha or paired-chain data the features that could be detected were limited. According to a later analysis, parvovirus B19, influenza, CMV and Epstein-Barr virus appeared linked to several top co-occurrence clusters. Assigning TCR associations to individual alleles was difficult when HLA alleles, especially DR and DQ, strongly co-occurred.

In total, about 650 healthy bone marrow donors made up the cohort. Cohort members were all nominally healthy when sampled, although unrecorded immune exposures were likely present. The donor tested CMV seronegative and was one of the 352 seronegative cohort members. A peripheral blood sample was collected from each donor, and TCR beta sequencing was performed on peripheral blood mononuclear cells. Genomic DNA extraction from the blood cell samples was performed with the Qiagen DNeasy Blood Extraction Kit. The CDR3 spans 14 residues, from the cysteine through the phenylalanine. Just the 42-base CDR3 DNA is kept, in frame starting at base 1. Based on the germline V gene, the CDR1 and CDR2 sequences are MDHEN and SYDVKM. The germline ends are 14 bases apart after V is trimmed by 5 bases and J by 7 bases. Libraries were built with the immunoSEQ multiplex PCR assay. A mixture of 60 forward primers for TCR Vbeta segments and 13 reverse primers for TCR Jbeta segments was used in the multiplex PCR. The CDR3 region of rearranged TCR beta genes was amplified from genomic DNA with a multiplex PCR assay. The amplified TCR beta libraries were sequenced on the Illumina HiSeq System as 87-base-pair reads. The paper's processing steps were these. Across the 670 or so repertoires, a later analysis counted 60 million to 90 million unique TCR beta chains, 8.5 million to 12 million of which were shared by at least two donors. Raw reads were error-corrected and collapsed into unique sequences with a nearest-neighbor algorithm that merged closely related sequences to remove PCR and sequencing errors. CDR3 sequences were aligned to IMGT reference sequences to assign V, D and J gene segments. For a sequence to be retained, a match of at least six nucleotides to both a V gene segment and a J gene segment was required. Rearrangements were classified as productive when the CDR3 lacked stop codons and remained in frame with V and J, and all other rearrangements were classified as non-productive. CDR3 was defined by IMGT convention, running from the second conserved V-encoded cysteine to the conserved J-encoded phenylalanine. In an earlier analysis of approximately 590 of the donors, sequences lacking an unambiguous match to a single V gene segment were excluded. An earlier analysis of a few hundred of the donors called V segments functional above 56.7% productive rearrangements and segregating when the between-donor standard deviation exceeded 5%. To diagnose cytomegalovirus status from the catalog of TCR beta chain sequences, a statistical classification framework was built. In a later analysis, V and J genes were assigned by comparing TCR nucleotide sequences against IMGT/GENE-DB human TR gene sequences. Using the TCRdist pipeline, a later analysis assigned CDR3 sequences along with most-parsimonious VDJ recombination scenarios. A later analysis defined each TCR beta chain by its CDR3 amino acid sequence plus V-gene family, and excluded reads lacking a unique V-gene family. As a way to deal with suspected cross-contamination and a sequencing artifact, a later analysis dropped 500 to 700 nucleotide sequences that were highly shared and had low generation probability. A later analysis calculated a clonal expansion index for each public chain from normalized within-repertoire ranks of inferred template counts. In a later analysis, generation probabilities were computed with a VDJ recombination model fitted to out-of-frame rearrangements, and the resulting probabilities were checked against IGoR. In a later analysis, TCR-TCR, TCR-HLA and TCR-CMV co-occurrence was scored with hypergeometric tests, and a repertoire-size bias correction was applied to TCR pairs. False discovery rates were estimated in a later analysis by permuting HLA or CMV assignments 20 times. A later analysis grouped co-occurring TCRs with DBSCAN, adding TCRdist sequence similarity when clustering within HLA-allele-positive subsets. Repertoires with fewer than 30,000 or more than 120,000 public chains, plus five repertoires with anomalous nucleotide sharing, were excluded from co-occurrence clustering. TCRdb carries this immuneACCESS record with in-frame sequences only. Its versions omit some clonotypes, under half of them owing to an unresolved V gene in the studies checked, with the rest unexplained. V and J calls and clone size are given by that table; D and trimming were obtained from the DNA. The sample table holds 100,000 or so clones, of which around 80% were seen once. In total, the top ten clones hold about 1.2% of the sample.

A remark on this clone: Its antigen remains unidentified. Base qualities are not at hand, and no much larger clone is one base apart.

What was sequenced was PBMCs. The receptor chain draws on TRBV28 and TRBJ2-2, with TRBD1 tentatively as D gene (6 bases match). This TCR came from a woman under 30 in good health and CMV-seronegative. The CDR3 protein sequence reads: CASSPNRAGGELFF. The sequence in DNA is TGTGCCAGCAGTCCGAACAGGGCCGGCGGGGAGCTGTTTTTT.